These 29 T cell receptor beta chains were all obtained from the same sample, sequenced in a study of CD4 T cells in relation to SARS-CoV-2 and coronaviruses. Their antigens remain unidentified. Sequencing used immunoSEQ multiplex PCR; TCRdb keeps in-frame clones, though not all of them. Among 20,000 to 25,000 clones, over 70% were seen once, and the ten largest hold about a sixth. The unexposed donors gave CD4+ T cells in 2011-2018, prior to COVID-19. Isolation of CD4+ T cells took place after approximately eleven days in culture. The sequenced sample consisted of CD4+ T cells from PBMCs, cultured in vitro. The receptor source for this set is a human donor in good health.

V is TRBV28 and J is TRBJ1-1, with D perhaps TRBD1 (5 bases). CDR3 length: 13 amino acids. V shed 0 bases and J shed 7 bases, with 9 bases lying between them. Germline V gene data show CDR1 as MDHEN and CDR2 as SYDVKM. For the CDR3, the DNA is TGTGCCAGCAGTTTATGGGCTGGGGGTGAAGCTTTCTTT. Translation: CASSLWAGGEAFF.

The rearrangement links TRBV2 to TRBJ2-7; 13 bases line up with TRBD2. CDR1 and CDR2 from the germline V gene are SNHLY and FYNNEI. V shed 8 bases and J 6 bases; nucleotides not matched to a gene: 4. This CDR3 has 13 amino acids. This CDR3 reads CASYGTSGTEQYF. CDR3 DNA: TGTGCCAGCTATGGGACTAGCGGGACCGAGCAGTACTTC.

The rearrangement links TRBV19 to TRBJ2-1, with D unclear. The ends were cut back, 6 bases at V and 4 bases at J, with 10 bases in the middle. This CDR3 is 13 amino acids long. Germline V lookup: CDR1 LNHDA, CDR2 SQIVND (reference sequence). The CDR3 here is CASSPSEYNEQFF. The CDR3 DNA follows: TGTGCCAGTAGCCCCTCGGAATACAATGAGCAGTTCTTC.

The chain links TRBV18 to TRBJ1-6; D remains unclear. The CDR3 extends over 16 amino acids. V was shortened by 4 bases and J by 2 bases, with 12 bases between the two germline ends. Germline V lookup: CDR1 KGHSH, CDR2 LQKENI. CDR3 amino acids: CASSQEALAYNSPLHF. The CDR3 DNA is TGTGCCAGCTCACAGGAAGCGTTGGCCTATAATTCACCCCTCCACTTT.

This clone occurred a few times. The rearrangement joins TRBV7-8 to TRBJ1-6; 7 bases agree with TRBD1. The CDR3 length is 15 residues. The germline V gene has CDR1 SGHVS and CDR2 FQNEAQ. The junction had 4 bases not matched to a gene; V was cut back by 4 bases and J by 4 bases. CDR3 nucleotides: TGTGCCAGCAGCTCGGGACAGATTTATAATTCACCCCTCCACTTT. This translates into CASSSGQIYNSPLHF.

This rearrangement joins TRBV6-5 to TRBJ1-4, with D unresolved. The CDR3 extends over 14 amino acids. Germline lookup yields CDR1 MNHEY and CDR2 SVGAGI. The V gene lost 7 bases and the J gene lost 7 bases, with 16 bases spanning the gap. The chain's CDR3 is CASTTHGVTEKLFF. The DNA for the CDR3 is TGTGCCAGCACTACCCATGGGGTGACTGAAAAACTGTTTTTT.

The chain carries TRBV9 and TRBJ2-3, with D tentatively TRBD2 (6 bases). The CDR3 has 16 amino acids. CDR1 and CDR2 (germline): SGDLS, YYNGEE. The V end lost 3 bases, the J end lost 2 bases, and 16 bases lay between the germline ends. The CDR3 is CASSASGTSITDTQYF. CDR3 DNA: TGTGCCAGCAGCGCATCCGGGACTTCGATCACAGATACGCAGTATTTT.

The chain recombines TRBV29-1 with TRBJ2-5; D is unclear. CDR3 length: 12 residues. The V end was cut by 5 bases, the J end by 2 bases, with 9 bases between. In germline, CDR1 is SQVTM, CDR2 ANQGSEA. CDR3 nucleotides: TGCAGCGTTCAGGCGCCACAAGAGACCCAGTACTTC. Residues: CSVQAPQETQYF.

This clone was detected only once. The chain links TRBV2 to TRBJ2-7; D possibly corresponds to TRBD1 (5 bases). Germline values: CDR1 SNHLY, CDR2 FYNNEI. The germline V and J ends were trimmed by 6 bases and 4 bases, with 10 bases remaining between them. The CDR3 has 12 amino acids. The CDR3 bases are TGTGCCAGCAGCGTTACAGGATACGAGCAGTACTTC. This translates into CASSVTGYEQYF.

The genes are TRBV18 and TRBJ2-7; D is possibly TRBD1 or TRBD2 (5 bases each). CDR3 length equals 18 residues. The V end was cut by 1 base, the J end by 0 bases, with 19 bases between. CDR1 and CDR2 from the germline V gene are KGHSH and LQKENI. CDR3 DNA sequence: TGTGCCAGCTCACCACGGTTATACGGGACGGGGAGCTCCTACGAGCAGTACTTC. It specifies CASSPRLYGTGSSYEQYF.

The chain carries TRBV5-6 and TRBJ2-1, with TRBD1 as a possible D gene (6 bases). Germline CDR1 and CDR2: SGHDT and YYEEEE. V gave up 3 bases and J gave up 1 base, with 11 bases separating them. The CDR3 runs to 15 residues. CDR3 sequence (DNA): TGTGCCAGCAGCTCCTACAGGGTATCCTACAATGAGCAGTTCTTC. Residues: CASSSYRVSYNEQFF. Using reference TRBV5-6 and TRBJ2-1 for the parts outside the CDR3, the full variable domain is DAGVTQSPTHLIKTRGQQVTLRCSPKSGHDTVSWYQQALGQGPQFIFQYYEEEERQRGNFPDRFSGHQFPNYSSELNVNALLLGDSALYLCASSSYRVSYNEQFFGPGTRLTVL.

In its sample, this clone was seen once. The rearrangement uses TRBV19 and TRBJ2-5, with D perhaps matching TRBD2 (5 bases). Germline V CDR1 and CDR2: LNHDA, SQIVND (reference sequence). This CDR3 has 15 amino acids. V was pared by 3 bases and J by 1 base, with 12 bases between. CDR3 in DNA: TGTGCCAGTAGTATTTCGGGGTCGGGCCAAGAGACCCAGTACTTC. Translating gives CASSISGSGQETQYF.

The J gene is TRBJ2-1, the V gene TRBV5-4; no clear D. Trimming removed 0 bases from V and 7 bases from J, with 5 bases in between. The CDR3 runs to 12 residues. Germline values: CDR1 SGHNT, CDR2 YYREEE (reference sequence). CDR3 amino acids: CASSLALNEQFF. The CDR3 DNA follows: TGTGCCAGCAGCTTGGCCCTGAATGAGCAGTTCTTC.

J is TRBJ2-1 and V is TRBV18; D is unresolved. Germline CDR1 and CDR2: KGHSH and LQKENI. The CDR3 contains 11 residues. V shed 2 bases and J shed 7 bases, with 3 bases lying between them. As DNA, the CDR3 is TGTGCCAGCTCACCAGGGAATGAGCAGTTCTTC. This translates into CASSPGNEQFF.

The gene calls are TRBV5-4 and TRBJ1-2, with a tentative D call TRBD1 (6 bases). The length of the CDR3 is 15 residues. Germline lookup yields CDR1 SGHNT and CDR2 YYREEE (reference sequence). Trimming pared 4 bases from V and 2 bases from J, leaving 15 bases between. The CDR3 DNA reads as TGTGCCAGCAGCGTAGGGGCAGGGGAAAACTATGGCTACACCTTC. This sequence encodes CASSVGAGENYGYTF.

The chain combines TRBV6-4 with TRBJ1-1, with D possibly matching TRBD1 (6 bases). V gave up 6 bases and J gave up 4 bases, with 18 bases separating them. The CDR3 runs 15 residues. Looked up from germline, CDR1 is MRHNA and CDR2 is SNTAGT. The CDR3 DNA reads as TGTGCCAGCAGGGCTAATACAGGGTTTAGCACTGAAGCTTTCTTT. Translation gives CASRANTGFSTEAFF.

This chain joins TRBV19 and TRBJ1-2, with 9 bases identical to TRBD1. Germline V gives CDR1 LNHDA, CDR2 SQIVND (reference sequence). The ends lost 4 bases at V and 6 bases at J; junction bases unmatched: 6. This CDR3 is 14 amino acids long. Written as DNA, the CDR3 is TGTGCCAGTAGTAATGACAGGGGGAACAATGGCTACACCTTC. This encodes CASSNDRGNNGYTF.

The chain joins TRBV29-1 to TRBJ2-6; either TRBD1 or TRBD2 may supply D (6 bases each). The V end lost 2 bases, the J end lost 1 base, and 12 bases lay between the germline ends. Looked up from germline, CDR1 is SQVTM and CDR2 is ANQGSEA. The CDR3 runs 16 residues. DNA of the CDR3: TGCAGCGTTGAATGGGGGGCGTCGTCTGGGGCCAACGTCCTGACTTTC. Its protein product is CSVEWGASSGANVLTF.

The chain is built from TRBV5-1 and TRBJ2-2, with TRBD1 as a possible D gene (5 bases). Trimming pared 0 bases from V and 0 bases from J, leaving 15 bases between. The germline V gene has CDR1 SGHRS and CDR2 YFSETQ. The length of the CDR3 is 18 residues. CDR3 region: CASSLGGHDYTNTGELFF. The CDR3, as DNA: TGCGCCAGCAGCTTGGGGGGCCACGATTACACGAACACCGGGGAGCTGTTTTTT.

DNA for the CDR3: TGCGCCAGCAGCCCCGGGACTAGCGGGAGAAAGACCCAGTACTTC. Translated: CASSPGTSGRKTQYF. V usage is TRBV5-1 and J usage is TRBJ2-5; 14 nucleotides align to TRBD2. The V gene's germline CDR1 is SGHRS and CDR2 YFSETQ. V lost 4 bases to trimming and J lost 6 bases; unmatched junction nucleotides: 5. This CDR3 has 15 residues.

The chain uses TRBV12-3 or TRBV12-4 and TRBJ1-1, with D possibly matching TRBD1 (6 bases). This CDR3 is 13 amino acids long. Trimming removed 6 bases from V and 4 bases from J, with 12 bases in between. The chain's CDR3 is CASSLQGGTEAFF. In nucleotides, the CDR3 is TGTGCCAGCAGCTTACAGGGCGGCACTGAAGCTTTCTTT.

The CDR3 loop is CASSQGLAGARLYEQYF. The CDR3 DNA is TGTGCCAGCAGCCAAGGACTAGCGGGAGCCCGCCTCTACGAGCAGTACTTC. This rearrangement joins TRBV7-6 to TRBJ2-7; TRBD2 agrees at 13 bases. This CDR3 contains 17 residues. The V gene's germline CDR1 is SGHVS and CDR2 FNYEAQ. V was pared by 5 bases and J by 3 bases, with 10 bases of the junction left unmatched.

This chain links TRBV19 with TRBJ2-2; maybe TRBD2 (5 bases). Per the germline V gene, CDR1 is LNHDA and CDR2 is SQIVND (reference sequence). The length of the CDR3 is 15 residues. Trimming stripped 3 bases from V and 1 base from J, with 9 bases between. CDR3 protein: CASSIFGVNTGELFF. The CDR3 DNA follows: TGTGCCAGTAGTATTTTCGGGGTGAACACCGGGGAGCTGTTTTTT.

The chain recombines TRBV9 with TRBJ2-1; D tentatively reads TRBD1 or TRBD2 (5 bases each). Germline-derived CDR1 and CDR2 are SGDLS and YYNGEE. This CDR3 spans 17 amino acids. Deletions cut 3 bases from V and 6 bases from J, with 22 bases between. The CDR3 protein is CASSASFGAALLNEQFF. The CDR3 bases are TGTGCCAGCAGCGCCTCGTTCGGGGCGGCCCTCCTCAATGAGCAGTTCTTC.

The chain uses TRBV6-5 and TRBJ2-7; D gene ambiguous. The V and J ends lost 6 bases and 3 bases respectively, with 9 bases between them. Germline V lookup: CDR1 MNHEY, CDR2 SVGAGI. The CDR3 extends over 12 amino acids. The DNA of the CDR3 is TGTGCCAGCAGAGTTCCCGTCTACGAGCAGTACTTC. Its protein is CASRVPVYEQYF.

The gene calls are TRBV7-3 and TRBJ2-5; 10 bases agree with TRBD2. Per germline, CDR1 SGHTA and CDR2 FQGTGA. The CDR3 runs 15 residues. The V segment lost 5 bases and the J segment 4 bases; nucleotides outside the gene matches: 7. The CDR3 region has the DNA TGTGCCAGCAGCCCCGGACAGCGGGAGGGAGAGACCCAGTACTTC. Its protein product is CASSPGQREGETQYF.

V and J are TRBV21-1 and TRBJ1-2; the tabulated D call, TRBD1, remains unverified against the DNA. TRBV21-1 is deemed a pseudogene. The CDR3 loop spans 13 amino acids. The CDR3 sequence is CASSPQGNYGYTF. The CDR3 nucleotides are TGTGCCAGCTCCCCCCAGGGCAACTATGGCTACACCTTC.

The chain couples TRBV5-1 to TRBJ2-4; D perhaps matches TRBD1 (5 bases). Germline CDR1 reads SGHRS; CDR2 reads YFSETQ. This CDR3 spans 16 amino acids. The ends were cut back, 0 bases at V and 0 bases at J, with 10 bases in the middle. The CDR3 loop reads CASSLGQHLAKNIQYF. In DNA form, the CDR3 reads TGCGCCAGCAGCTTGGGACAGCACCTAGCCAAAAACATTCAGTACTTC. Drawing the rest from reference TRBV5-1 and TRBJ2-4, the complete variable domain is KAGVTQTPRYLIKTRGQQVTLSCSPISGHRSVSWYQQTPGQGLQFLFEYFSETQRNKGNFPGRFSGRQFSNSRSEMNVSTLELGDSALYLCASSLGQHLAKNIQYFGAGTRLSVL.

The table lists this clone with a few counts. The chain couples TRBV5-6 to TRBJ1-4, with D possibly TRBD1 on 5 matching bases. The V and J ends lost 4 bases and 8 bases respectively, with 18 bases between them. From germline, CDR1 is SGHDT and CDR2 YYEEEE. The CDR3 sequence is 15 residues long. The CDR3 protein is CASSPPPGNGEKLFF. CDR3 DNA: TGTGCCAGCAGCCCACCCCCAGGGAATGGCGAAAAACTGTTTTTT.